These T cell receptor beta chains were read from a single sample in a study of blood T cell repertoires in COVID-19. Clones were read by immunoSEQ multiplex PCR, and TCRdb kept only the in-frame ones, dropping some. Among fewer than 300,000 clones listed, about 85% were seen once. Sample: peripheral blood. The origin of the receptors is a man between 60 and 70 years old who had recovered from COVID-19. CDR3s include the opening cysteine and the closing phenylalanine or tryptophan. A D gene is named only where the DNA matches it firmly. For some rows the clone size is stated as once, few or many, or as a class when expanded; others skip it.

D: -
size: once
J: TRBJ1-2
V: TRBV18
CDR3: CASSPGRGGEGYTF
DNA: TGTGCCAGCTCACCCGGCAGAGGGGGAGAGGGCTACACCTTC

D: TRBD1
size: -
J: TRBJ2-5
V: TRBV9
CDR3: CASSVGQLQETQYF
DNA: TGTGCCAGCAGCGTGGGACAGCTCCAAGAGACCCAGTACTTC

D: TRBD2
size: -
J: TRBJ2-5
V: TRBV7-9
CDR3: CASSSTSGGQETQYF
DNA: TGTGCCAGCAGCTCGACTAGCGGGGGACAAGAGACCCAGTACTTC

D: TRBD1
size: once
J: TRBJ1-6
V: TRBV2
CDR3: CASSIQGARSPLHF
DNA: TGTGCCAGCAGCATACAGGGGGCGCGTTCACCCCTCCACTTT

D: TRBD1
size: -
J: TRBJ2-1
V: TRBV19
CDR3: CASTPGQSLYNEQFF
DNA: TGTGCCTCCACCCCGGGACAGAGCCTCTACAATGAGCAGTTCTTC

D: TRBD1
size: -
J: TRBJ1-3
V: TRBV5-1
CDR3: CASSLEPTGSGNTIYF
DNA: TGCGCCAGCAGCTTGGAACCGACAGGGTCTGGAAACACCATATATTTT

D: -
size: -
J: TRBJ2-7
V: TRBV7-3
CDR3: CASSLTGSKQYF
DNA: TGTGCCAGCAGTTTAACAGGTAGCAAGCAGTACTTC

D: TRBD1
size: -
J: TRBJ1-2
V: TRBV24-1
CDR3: CATNDGTGSFGYTF
DNA: TGTGCCACCAACGATGGGACAGGGTCATTTGGCTACACCTTC

D: -
size: once
J: TRBJ1-5
V: TRBV7-8
CDR3: CASSLEGGQFNQPQHF
DNA: TGTGCCAGCAGCTTAGAGGGGGGGCAGTTCAATCAGCCCCAGCATTTT

D: -
size: -
J: TRBJ1-5
V: TRBV7-8
CDR3: CASSISDSSNQPQHF
DNA: TGTGCCAGCAGCATCTCGGACAGTAGCAATCAGCCCCAGCATTTT

D: TRBD2
size: -
J: TRBJ2-3
V: TRBV6-5
CDR3: CASSRAGERTDTQYF
DNA: TGTGCCAGCAGTAGAGCGGGGGAACGCACAGATACGCAGTATTTT

D: -
size: -
J: TRBJ1-5
V: TRBV4-2
CDR3: CASSQTVSNQPQHF
DNA: TGTGCCAGCAGCCAGACAGTTAGCAATCAGCCCCAGCATTTT

D: TRBD2
size: -
J: TRBJ2-1
V: TRBV9
CDR3: CASSLGTSGAYNEQFF
DNA: TGTGCCAGCAGCCTTGGGACTAGCGGGGCTTACAATGAGCAGTTCTTC

D: -
size: -
J: TRBJ2-1
V: TRBV6-1
CDR3: CASSEARGVSSYNEQFF
DNA: TGTGCCAGCAGTGAAGCTCGCGGGGTCAGCTCCTACAATGAGCAGTTCTTC

D: TRBD1
size: -
J: TRBJ1-2
V: TRBV12-3/TRBV12-4
CDR3: CASSLQGLGGYTF
DNA: TGTGCCAGCAGTCTACAGGGGCTTGGTGGCTACACCTTC

D: -
size: -
J: TRBJ1-2
V: TRBV7-2
CDR3: CASSLGRGFGVDYGYTF
DNA: TGTGCCAGCAGCTTAGGCAGGGGATTCGGCGTGGACTATGGCTACACCTTC

D: -
size: -
J: TRBJ1-2
V: TRBV18
CDR3: CASSLTGILYGYTF
DNA: TGTGCCAGCTCGCTTACAGGGATACTTTATGGCTACACCTTC

D: TRBD1
size: -
J: TRBJ2-1
V: TRBV19
CDR3: CASIWTGGSYEQFF
DNA: TGTGCCAGTATATGGACAGGGGGCTCATATGAGCAGTTCTTC

D: -
size: -
J: TRBJ2-4
V: TRBV13
CDR3: CASSLGEHAGAFQYF
DNA: TGTGCCAGCAGCTTAGGAGAACACGCGGGGGCCTTCCAGTACTTC

D: -
size: -
J: TRBJ1-2
V: TRBV7-3
CDR3: CASSFGVANYGYTF
DNA: TGTGCCAGCAGCTTCGGTGTAGCTAACTATGGCTACACCTTC

D: -
size: once
J: TRBJ1-4
V: TRBV6-5
CDR3: CASSPPGGRHEKLFF
DNA: TGTGCCAGCAGTCCCCCGGGGGGTAGGCATGAAAAACTGTTTTTT

D: TRBD2
size: -
J: TRBJ2-7
V: TRBV7-8
CDR3: CASSFTVVAGDAYEQYF
DNA: TGTGCCAGCAGCTTCACCGTTGTAGCGGGGGATGCCTACGAGCAGTACTTC

D: TRBD1
size: -
J: TRBJ1-2
V: TRBV6-5
CDR3: CASSYYFLTGESGYTF
DNA: TGTGCCAGCAGTTACTACTTCCTGACAGGGGAATCTGGCTACACCTTC

D: TRBD2
size: -
J: TRBJ2-1
V: TRBV10-3
CDR3: CAISESSSASRGSQFF
DNA: TGTGCCATCAGTGAGTCGAGCTCCGCTTCGCGGGGGTCGCAGTTCTTC

D: TRBD1
size: -
J: TRBJ1-4
V: TRBV25-1
CDR3: CASSEFGTANEKLFF
DNA: TGTGCCAGCAGTGAATTCGGGACAGCTAATGAAAAACTGTTTTTT

D: -
size: -
J: TRBJ2-7
V: TRBV10-1
CDR3: CASSESLASEQYF
DNA: TGCGCCAGCAGTGAGTCCCTAGCGAGTGAGCAGTACTTC

D: TRBD1
size: -
J: TRBJ2-7
V: TRBV5-1
CDR3: CASSLGTGGLPAYEQYF
DNA: TGCGCCAGCAGCTTGGGGACAGGGGGCCTCCCCGCCTACGAGCAGTACTTC

D: TRBD2
size: -
J: TRBJ2-5
V: TRBV7-3
CDR3: CASSLHGGVQETQYF
DNA: TGTGCCAGCAGCTTACATGGGGGGGTTCAAGAGACCCAGTACTTC

D: TRBD1
size: -
J: TRBJ1-2
V: TRBV2
CDR3: CASSSDRGLGYGYTF
DNA: TGTGCCAGCAGCTCAGACAGGGGGTTAGGGTATGGCTACACCTTC

D: TRBD1
size: few
J: TRBJ1-6
V: TRBV18
CDR3: CASSPGQGFSPLHF
DNA: TGTGCCAGCTCGCCAGGACAGGGTTTCTCACCCCTCCACTTT

D: TRBD1
size: -
J: TRBJ1-4
V: TRBV3-1/TRBV3-2
CDR3: CASSHRQGGEKLFF
DNA: TGTGCCAGCAGCCACCGACAGGGGGGTGAAAAACTGTTTTTT

D: -
size: -
J: TRBJ1-1
V: TRBV5-4
CDR3: CAREQENTEAFF
DNA: TGTGCCAGAGAACAGGAGAACACTGAAGCTTTCTTT

D: TRBD1
size: -
J: TRBJ2-1
V: TRBV5-1
CDR3: CASSKTGGVKYNEQFF
DNA: TGCGCCAGCAGCAAAACAGGGGGCGTAAAGTACAATGAGCAGTTCTTC

D: -
size: few
J: TRBJ1-1
V: TRBV29-1
CDR3: CSVDGQGWAFF
DNA: TGCAGCGTTGATGGGCAGGGTTGGGCTTTCTTT

D: -
size: once
J: TRBJ1-2
V: TRBV6-6
CDR3: CASSGTMAANYGYTF
DNA: TGTGCCAGCAGTGGTACAATGGCCGCTAACTATGGCTACACCTTC

D: TRBD1
size: -
J: TRBJ1-3
V: TRBV6-6
CDR3: CASRAGTGTGNTIYF
DNA: TGTGCCAGCAGGGCCGGGACAGGGACTGGAAACACCATATATTTT

D: -
size: -
J: TRBJ2-7
V: TRBV5-6
CDR3: CASSSQGQIYEQYF
DNA: TGTGCCAGCAGCTCACAAGGACAGATCTACGAGCAGTACTTC

D: -
size: -
J: TRBJ1-4
V: TRBV15
CDR3: CATRRGGQGRGNEKLFF
DNA: TGTGCCACCCGTAGAGGTGGGCAGGGTCGAGGTAATGAAAAACTGTTTTTT

D: TRBD1
size: -
J: TRBJ2-2
V: TRBV19
CDR3: CASKATGGTGELFF
DNA: TGTGCCAGCAAAGCGACAGGGGGCACCGGGGAGCTGTTTTTT

D: TRBD2
size: -
J: TRBJ2-5
V: TRBV18
CDR3: CASSPRGLGIETQYF
DNA: TGTGCCAGCTCACCACGGGGACTAGGGATAGAGACCCAGTACTTC

D: -
size: -
J: TRBJ1-1
V: TRBV5-4
CDR3: CASSSNSITEAFF
DNA: TGTGCCAGCAGCTCTAATAGTATCACTGAAGCTTTCTTT

D: -
size: -
J: TRBJ2-2
V: TRBV30
CDR3: CAWSQGGTGELFF
DNA: TGTGCCTGGAGTCAAGGAGGGACCGGGGAGCTGTTTTTT

D: TRBD1
size: -
J: TRBJ2-7
V: TRBV4-2
CDR3: CASSQDSGTDLEQYF
DNA: TGTGCCAGCAGCCAAGATTCTGGGACAGACCTCGAGCAGTACTTC